This is a list of T cell receptor beta chains from one sample in a study of cytomegalovirus exposure and HLA in healthy donors. Clones were sequenced by immunoSEQ multiplex PCR, and TCRdb holds only the in-frame ones, with some missing. The sample consists of approximately 150,000 clones, roughly two thirds of them appearing once. Sequencing used PBMCs. The receptors derive from a woman aged 18-29 years in good health and CMV-seropositive. Each CDR3 is given without its conserved first and last residue. Some rows have no size entry. The others give once, few or many, or a class for an expanded clone.

clone size	V gene	CDR3 length	J gene	CDR3 protein
-	TRBV2	10	TRBJ2-5	ASRRGQETQY
-	TRBV7-3	13	TRBJ1-1	ASSQGLRGTTEAF
-	TRBV19	11	TRBJ1-1	ASSPGGVREAF
-	TRBV18	13	TRBJ2-5	ASSPSGDGVETQY
-	TRBV6-5	14	TRBJ1-2	ASSYGSRGGRGGYT
-	TRBV27	14	TRBJ2-7	ASSPEVGGNSYEQY
-	TRBV10-3	12	TRBJ1-1	AIRKGPSGTEAF
-	TRBV2	11	TRBJ1-4	ASKTGGTEKLF
-	TRBV4-1	14	TRBJ2-1	ASSHGLAGLYNEQF
few	TRBV6-5	13	TRBJ1-6	ASRGGALKNSPLH
-	TRBV28	14	TRBJ1-1	AIAGIGSPGNTEAF
few	TRBV27	12	TRBJ1-1	ASSRDRQNTEAF
-	TRBV29-1	9	TRBJ1-2	SVKGRYGYT
-	TRBV6-5	10	TRBJ2-7	ASSPGADEQY
-	TRBV18	12	TRBJ1-2	ASSPLDRVNGYT
-	TRBV5-4	14	TRBJ1-2	ASRLLGGNSNYGYT
-	TRBV9	10	TRBJ1-2	ASSVQGYGYT
-	TRBV6-5	13	TRBJ2-7	ASSLAWDRAYEQY
-	TRBV7-2	10	TRBJ2-3	ASSSGTDTQY
-	TRBV28	13	TRBJ1-1	ASSLHGSQNTEAF
-	TRBV7-6	12	TRBJ2-7	ASSLLAGQDEQY
-	TRBV7-2	13	TRBJ2-2	ASSLSTVNTGELF
-	TRBV15	12	TRBJ1-1	ATSRGQLNTEAF
-	TRBV5-1	9	TRBJ2-7	ASSSQGEQY
-	TRBV18	12	TRBJ1-1	ASSPYGGGTEAF
few	TRBV6-5	12	TRBJ2-3	ASSPSGSTDTQY
few	TRBV7-2	12	TRBJ1-1	ASSLVAGDTEAF
-	TRBV20-1	9	TRBJ2-5	SATEQVAQY
once	TRBV27	17	TRBJ2-1	ASSLGGTSKKRDYNEQF
few	TRBV4-1	12	TRBJ1-4	ASSQDAGGGKLF
few	TRBV27	13	TRBJ2-7	ASSLDPSGRVEQY
-	TRBV29-1	12	TRBJ1-2	SVEHAGAIHGYT
-	TRBV5-1	13	TRBJ2-5	ASSLALGEEETQY
-	TRBV10-1	10	TRBJ1-2	VSSDGGYGYT
-	TRBV7-2	14	TRBJ2-1	ASSLGQPSRLNEQF
-	TRBV7-2	13	TRBJ1-1	ASSRGQGLITEAF
-	TRBV10-1	11	TRBJ1-2	ASSEKAGDGYT
-	TRBV11-2	15	TRBJ2-2	ASSAVRLASSAGELF
once	TRBV10-3	13	TRBJ2-7	ATWDTTGTSYEQY
-	TRBV19	12	TRBJ1-1	ASRPQGENTEAF
-	TRBV25-1	11	-	ASSEYLLYEQY
-	TRBV6-1	15	TRBJ1-3	ASSAETFRVSGNTIY
-	TRBV27	12	TRBJ2-1	ASRHGFLSGSQF
-	TRBV9	13	TRBJ2-5	ASSPFLSEGETQY
-	TRBV6-5	13	TRBJ2-5	ASSKGTGQQETQY
few	TRBV5-4	13	TRBJ1-1	ASSPDAAMNTEAF